This TCR beta chain was captured in a study of T cell changes during pregnancy in multiple sclerosis. This table comes from immunoSEQ multiplex PCR, and its TCRdb copy is limited to in-frame clones, with some not included. The data show 45,000 to 60,000 clones, 92% seen once. CDR3 size: 17 residues. Germline values: CDR1 SGHVS, CDR2 FQNEAQ. V was clipped by 1 base and J by 5 bases, with 18 bases between them. Sequencing used CD4+ T cells from peripheral blood mononuclear cells, obtained after pregnancy. The V gene is TRBV7-8, the J gene TRBJ1-5; the D is unclear. This sequence originates from a female donor in good health, enrolled as a control in a pregnancy study. The chain's CDR3 is CASSLDIGRIDDQPQHF. CDR3 DNA: TGTGCCAGCAGCTTAGATATAGGGAGAATTGACGATCAGCCCCAGCATTTT.